The present entry profiles one T cell receptor (beta chain) with its context. The antigen is not known. This record comes from a study of identifying expanded T cells in peripheral blood. General study results and limits: Over approximately two and four weeks, about 15 and 19 clones changed, versus approximately 1.1 between replicates. Roughly 2-week clone count variance significantly increased as total template count grew.

TCRdb keeps only in-frame clones here, not all; method: immunoSEQ multiplex PCR. Of around 99,000 clones in the sample, roughly 90% were seen once. During the collection period, no donor immune events like infections were recorded. In germline, CDR1 is SGDLS, CDR2 YYNGEE. The CDR3 has 16 residues. The junction had 14 bases not matched to a gene; V was cut back by 7 bases and J by 4 bases. The TCR comes from a person aged 18 to 75 in good health. The source material was blood. The chain employs TRBV9 and TRBJ2-3; 8 bases align to TRBD2. CDR3 protein: CASGGAGTSRSDTQYF. In nucleotides, the CDR3 is TGTGCCAGCGGAGGAGCCGGGACTAGTAGGTCAGATACGCAGTATTTT.